This T cell receptor beta chain is from a study of multiple sclerosis patients with progressive multifocal leukoencephalopathy. The CDR3 sequence is 14 residues long. V was clipped by 4 bases and J by 5 bases, with 16 bases between them. Germline CDR1 and CDR2: SGHRS and YFSETQ. The time point was: before natalizumab initiation. T0 refers to blood drawn before natalizumab was first infused. This clone was seen only once. The antigen remains undetermined. The data were produced by immunoSEQ multiplex PCR, yet TCRdb's version contains in-frame clones alone and is incomplete. The sample consists of about 30,000 clones, around 93% of them appearing once. Broader study findings: Clones expanded at PML were already present before and during natalizumab.

The chain employs TRBV5-1 and TRBJ2-7; TRBD2 might be the D (6 bases). The specimen sequenced was PBMCs. This clonotype was sampled from a young man with multiple sclerosis. DNA of the CDR3: TGCGCCAGCAGCGTACCCGGGACTCGACACGAGCAGTACTTC. It specifies CASSVPGTRHEQYF.